The clone carrying this T cell receptor beta chain was seen repeatedly, ten times or more. Its antigen is currently unknown. Quantitative 5'-RACE was performed with molecular barcodes, and it yielded the TCR beta libraries. Using its own MiXCR run on the 5' RACE reads, TCRdb lists one record per CDR3 protein. The sample includes more than 300,000 distinct CDR3 sequences, 11% seen only once; the top ten take about 10%. V dropped 3 bases and J dropped 5; count of bases not matched to a gene: 8. The germline gives CDR1 DFQATT, CDR2 SNEGSKA (reference sequence). The CDR3 covers 14 residues. These data are taken from a study of CD8 T cells in ankylosing spondylitis. Study outcomes and limitations: Within matched ankylosing spondylitis synovial fluid, disease-linked clones were reportedly significantly enriched.

The clonotype originates from a female donor with ankylosing spondylitis or in good health (not recorded which). Sequencing was done on a sample of blood, either unsorted or a sorted T cell fraction (not recorded which). The chain joins TRBV20-1 to TRBJ1-1; 8 nucleotides line up with TRBD1. The CDR3 DNA follows: TGCAGTGCTAGTAGGGCAGGGGGCGATACTGAAGCTTTCTTT. It codes for CSASRAGGDTEAFF.